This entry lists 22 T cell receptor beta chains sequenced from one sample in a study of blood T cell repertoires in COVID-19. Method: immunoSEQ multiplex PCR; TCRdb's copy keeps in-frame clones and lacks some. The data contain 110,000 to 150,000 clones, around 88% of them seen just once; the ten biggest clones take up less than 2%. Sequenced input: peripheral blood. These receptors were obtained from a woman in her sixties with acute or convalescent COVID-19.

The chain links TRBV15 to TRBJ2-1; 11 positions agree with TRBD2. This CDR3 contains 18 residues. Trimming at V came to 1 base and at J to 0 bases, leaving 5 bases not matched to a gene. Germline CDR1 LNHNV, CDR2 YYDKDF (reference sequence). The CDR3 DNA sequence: TGTGCCACCAGCAGAGGTAGCGGGGGGGGGAGCTCCTACAATGAGCAGTTCTTC. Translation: CATSRGSGGGSSYNEQFF.

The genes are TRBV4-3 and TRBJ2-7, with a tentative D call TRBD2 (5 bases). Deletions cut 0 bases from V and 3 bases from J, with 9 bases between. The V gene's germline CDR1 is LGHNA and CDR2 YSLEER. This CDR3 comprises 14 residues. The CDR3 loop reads CASSQDTGYYEQYF. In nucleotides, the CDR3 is TGCGCCAGCAGCCAAGATACGGGGTACTACGAGCAGTACTTC.

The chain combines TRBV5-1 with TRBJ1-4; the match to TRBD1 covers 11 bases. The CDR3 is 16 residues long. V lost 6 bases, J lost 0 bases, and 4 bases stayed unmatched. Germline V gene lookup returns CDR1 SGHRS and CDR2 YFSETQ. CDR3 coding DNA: TGCGCCAGCACCTGGACAGGGGGCACAACTAATGAAAAACTGTTTTTT. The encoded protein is CASTWTGGTTNEKLFF.

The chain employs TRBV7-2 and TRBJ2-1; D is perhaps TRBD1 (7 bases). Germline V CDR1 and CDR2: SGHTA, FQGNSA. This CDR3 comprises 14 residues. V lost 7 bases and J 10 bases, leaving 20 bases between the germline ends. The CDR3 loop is CASTAPPTGREQFF. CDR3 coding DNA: TGTGCCAGCACCGCACCCCCGACAGGGAGGGAGCAGTTCTTC.

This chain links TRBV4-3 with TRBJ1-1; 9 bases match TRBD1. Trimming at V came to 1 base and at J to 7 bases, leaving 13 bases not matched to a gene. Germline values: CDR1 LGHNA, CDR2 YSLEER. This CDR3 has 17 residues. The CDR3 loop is CASSQAYKGTGRVEAFF. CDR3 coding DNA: TGCGCCAGCAGCCAAGCCTACAAAGGGACAGGGCGGGTTGAAGCTTTCTTT.

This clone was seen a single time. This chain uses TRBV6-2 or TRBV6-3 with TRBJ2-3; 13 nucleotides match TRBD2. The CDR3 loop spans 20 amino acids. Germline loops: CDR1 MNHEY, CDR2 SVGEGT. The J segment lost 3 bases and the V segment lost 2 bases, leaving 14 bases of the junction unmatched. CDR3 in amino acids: CASSYQRPLTSGGATDTQYF. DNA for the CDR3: TGTGCCAGCAGTTACCAGAGGCCCCTTACTAGCGGGGGGGCAACAGATACGCAGTATTTT.

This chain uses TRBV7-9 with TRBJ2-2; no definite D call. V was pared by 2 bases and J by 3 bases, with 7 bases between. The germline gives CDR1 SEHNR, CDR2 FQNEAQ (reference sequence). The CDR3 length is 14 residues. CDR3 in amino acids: CASSLNRYTGELFF. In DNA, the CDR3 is TGTGCCAGCAGCTTAAATCGGTACACCGGGGAGCTGTTTTTT.

CDR3 DNA sequence: TGTGCCAGCAGCTTCCGGATGGACAGCACTGAAGCTTTCTTT. This codes for CASSFRMDSTEAFF. The rearrangement uses TRBV9 and TRBJ1-1; perhaps TRBD1 as D (6 bases). Trimming shortened V by 4 bases and J by 4 bases, and 14 bases separated the two germline ends. This CDR3 comprises 14 residues. Germline-derived CDR1 and CDR2 are SGDLS and YYNGEE. Full variable domain (remainder filled in from reference TRBV9 and TRBJ1-1): DSGVTQTPKHLITATGQRVTLRCSPRSGDLSVYWYQQSLDQGLQFLIQYYNGEERAKGNILERFSAQQFPDLHSELNLSSLELGDSALYFCASSFRMDSTEAFFGQGTRLTVV.

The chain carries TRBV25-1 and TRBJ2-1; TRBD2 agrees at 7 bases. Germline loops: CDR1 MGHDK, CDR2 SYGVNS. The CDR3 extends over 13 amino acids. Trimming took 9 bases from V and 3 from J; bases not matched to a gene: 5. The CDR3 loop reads CASKGTNYNEQFF. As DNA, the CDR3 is TGTGCCAGTAAGGGGACTAACTACAATGAGCAGTTCTTC.

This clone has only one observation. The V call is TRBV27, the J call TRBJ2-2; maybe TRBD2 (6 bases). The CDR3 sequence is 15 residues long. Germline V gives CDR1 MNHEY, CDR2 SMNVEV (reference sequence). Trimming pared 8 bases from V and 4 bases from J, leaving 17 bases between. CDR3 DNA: TGTGCCAGCCAATGGGGTCAGGGAGGCACCGGGGAGCTGTTTTTT. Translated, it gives CASQWGQGGTGELFF.

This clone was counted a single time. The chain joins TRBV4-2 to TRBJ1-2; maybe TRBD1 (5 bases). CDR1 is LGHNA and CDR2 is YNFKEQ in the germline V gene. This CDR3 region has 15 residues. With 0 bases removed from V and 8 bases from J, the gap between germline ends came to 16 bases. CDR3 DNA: TGTGCCAGCAGCCAAGATCAAGGCAGGGAATTAGGCTACACCTTC. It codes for CASSQDQGRELGYTF.

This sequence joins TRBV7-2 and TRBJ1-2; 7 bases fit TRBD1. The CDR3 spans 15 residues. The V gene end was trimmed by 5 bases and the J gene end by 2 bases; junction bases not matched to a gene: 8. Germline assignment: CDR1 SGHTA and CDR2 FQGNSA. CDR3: CASSLNGGGNYGYTF. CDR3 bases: TGTGCCAGCAGCCTTAACGGAGGGGGCAACTATGGCTACACCTTC.

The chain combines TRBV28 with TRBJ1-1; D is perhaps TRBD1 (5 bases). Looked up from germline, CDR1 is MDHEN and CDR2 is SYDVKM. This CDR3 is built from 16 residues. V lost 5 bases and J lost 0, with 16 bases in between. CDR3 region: CASSPNPTDMNTEAFF. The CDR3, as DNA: TGTGCCAGCAGTCCGAACCCGACAGATATGAACACTGAAGCTTTCTTT.

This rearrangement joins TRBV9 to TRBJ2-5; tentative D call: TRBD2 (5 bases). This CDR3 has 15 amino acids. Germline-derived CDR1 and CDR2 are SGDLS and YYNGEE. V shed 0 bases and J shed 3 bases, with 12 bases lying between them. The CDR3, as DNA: TGTGCCAGCAGCGTAGGAAGCTACGGGGAAGAGACCCAGTACTTC. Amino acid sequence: CASSVGSYGEETQYF.

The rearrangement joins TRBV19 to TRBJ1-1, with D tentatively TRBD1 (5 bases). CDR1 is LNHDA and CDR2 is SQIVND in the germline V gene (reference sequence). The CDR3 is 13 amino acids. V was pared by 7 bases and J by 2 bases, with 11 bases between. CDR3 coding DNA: TGTGCCAGTATTGGGACTTATAACACTGAAGCTTTCTTT. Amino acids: CASIGTYNTEAFF.

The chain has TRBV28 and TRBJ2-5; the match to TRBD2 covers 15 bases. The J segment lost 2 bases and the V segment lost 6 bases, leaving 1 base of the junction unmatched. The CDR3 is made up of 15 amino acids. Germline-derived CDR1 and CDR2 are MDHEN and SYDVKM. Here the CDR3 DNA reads TGTGCCAGCAGAGGGACTAGCGGGGGGCAAGAGACCCAGTACTTC. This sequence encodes CASRGTSGGQETQYF.

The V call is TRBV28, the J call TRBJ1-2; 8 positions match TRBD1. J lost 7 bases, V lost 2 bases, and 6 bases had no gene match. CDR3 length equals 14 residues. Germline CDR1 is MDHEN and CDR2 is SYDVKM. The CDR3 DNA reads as TGTGCCAGCAGTTTACCGCAGGGGGCGGGTGGCTACACCTTC. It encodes CASSLPQGAGGYTF.

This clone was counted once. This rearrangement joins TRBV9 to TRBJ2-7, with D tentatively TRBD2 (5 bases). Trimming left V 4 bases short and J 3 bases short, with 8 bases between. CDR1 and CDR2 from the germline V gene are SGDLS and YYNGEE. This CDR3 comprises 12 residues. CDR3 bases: TGTGCCAGCAGCCCGGGGAACTACGAGCAGTACTTC. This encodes CASSPGNYEQYF. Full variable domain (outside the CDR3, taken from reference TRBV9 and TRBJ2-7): DSGVTQTPKHLITATGQRVTLRCSPRSGDLSVYWYQQSLDQGLQFLIQYYNGEERAKGNILERFSAQQFPDLHSELNLSSLELGDSALYFCASSPGNYEQYFGPGTRLTVT.

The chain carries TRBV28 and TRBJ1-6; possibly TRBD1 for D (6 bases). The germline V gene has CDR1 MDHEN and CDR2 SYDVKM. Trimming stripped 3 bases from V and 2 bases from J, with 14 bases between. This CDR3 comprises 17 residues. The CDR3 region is CASSFSGRGTYNSPLHF. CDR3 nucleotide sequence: TGTGCCAGCAGTTTCTCGGGCAGGGGCACCTATAATTCACCCCTCCACTTT.

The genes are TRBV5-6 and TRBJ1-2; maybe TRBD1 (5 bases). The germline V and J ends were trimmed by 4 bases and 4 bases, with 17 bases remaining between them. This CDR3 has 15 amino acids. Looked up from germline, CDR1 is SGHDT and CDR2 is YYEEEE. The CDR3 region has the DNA TGTGCCAGCAGCCCTTTGGGCGGGACGTCCTATGGCTACACCTTC. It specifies CASSPLGGTSYGYTF.

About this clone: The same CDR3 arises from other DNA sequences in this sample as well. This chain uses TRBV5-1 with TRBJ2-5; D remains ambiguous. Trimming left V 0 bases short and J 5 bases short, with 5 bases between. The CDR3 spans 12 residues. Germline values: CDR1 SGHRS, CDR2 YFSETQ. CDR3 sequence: CASSLAGETQYF. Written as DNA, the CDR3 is TGCGCCAGCAGCTTGGCCGGTGAGACCCAGTACTTC.

Written as DNA, the CDR3 is TGTGCCAGCCGGACGGGGATGAACACTGAAGCTTTCTTT. Protein product: CASRTGMNTEAFF. The chain employs TRBV6-5 and TRBJ1-1; D not resolved. Germline V gene lookup returns CDR1 MNHEY and CDR2 SVGAGI. V dropped 8 bases and J dropped 0 bases, with 10 bases sitting between them. The CDR3 length is 13 residues.